This T cell receptor beta chain was recorded in a study of blood T cell repertoires in COVID-19. The data were produced by immunoSEQ multiplex PCR, yet TCRdb's version contains in-frame clones alone and is incomplete. The table has about 220,000 clones, 70% to 90% seen once. Germline lookup yields CDR1 SNHLY and CDR2 FYNNEI. This CDR3 is built from 16 residues. J was trimmed by 4 bases and V by 2 bases; bases with no gene match: 6. The clonotype was recovered from a woman in her 70s with COVID-19, enrolled during active disease. Input material: peripheral blood. V usage is TRBV2 and J usage is TRBJ1-2; 11 bases align to TRBD1. The CDR3 sequence is CASSESDRGHFYGYTF. CDR3 sequence (DNA): TGTGCCAGCAGTGAATCGGACAGGGGGCATTTCTATGGCTACACCTTC.